This T cell receptor (beta chain) stems from a study of T cell repertoires in cytomegalovirus infection. For the study at large: Newly reported HLA-C-restricted and thoroughly characterized HLA-B-restricted CMV epitopes were employed. Public TCR beta signature analysis indicated the presence of both CMV infection and matching HLA type.

Trimming stripped 5 bases from V and 2 bases from J, with 12 bases between. The CDR3 consists of 15 residues. The germline V gene encodes CDR1 SGHVS and CDR2 FQNEAQ. Study-level findings and limits: There were HLA-C-restricted CMV-specific TCR beta clonotypes dominating the ex vivo response. People with CMV and the relevant HLA were identified by cumulative public TCR beta family frequency.

Via MiXCR, TCRdb re-called the reads, giving one row per CDR3 protein. Of about 830,000 distinct CDR3 sequences detected, approximately 30% appear once; the ten largest clones hold around 12%. This clonotype was recorded a few times. Its antigen is not known. The chain recombines TRBV7-8 with TRBJ2-2; no definite D call. This clonotype was sampled from a human donor in good health (CMV status not recorded). Some clones in this sample may be carry-over from other donors' samples. This sample comprised cultured CD8+ T cells from PBMCs, obtained from culture after CMV antigen stimulation. The CDR3: CASSLGSGNTGELFF. CDR3 DNA sequence: TGTGCCAGCAGCCTGGGGTCTGGAAACACCGGGGAGCTGTTTTTT.